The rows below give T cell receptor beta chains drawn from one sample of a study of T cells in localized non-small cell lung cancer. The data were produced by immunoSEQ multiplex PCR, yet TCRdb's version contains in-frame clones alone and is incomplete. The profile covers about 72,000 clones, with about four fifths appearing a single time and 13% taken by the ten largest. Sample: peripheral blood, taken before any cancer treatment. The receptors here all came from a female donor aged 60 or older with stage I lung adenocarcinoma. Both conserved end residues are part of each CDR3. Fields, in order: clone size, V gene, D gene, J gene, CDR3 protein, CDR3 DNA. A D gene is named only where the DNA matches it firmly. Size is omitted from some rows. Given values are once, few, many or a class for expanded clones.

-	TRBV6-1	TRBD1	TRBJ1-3	CASSAGTGTYSGNTIYF	TGTGCCAGCAGTGCCGGGACAGGGACCTACTCTGGAAACACCATATATTTT
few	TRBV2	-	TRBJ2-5	CASSEALPYQETQYF	TGTGCCAGCAGTGAAGCGCTCCCGTACCAAGAGACCCAGTACTTC
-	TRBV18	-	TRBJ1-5	CASSLNVGRANQPQHF	TGTGCCAGCTCACTTAACGTCGGCAGGGCCAATCAGCCCCAGCATTTT
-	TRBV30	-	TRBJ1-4	CAWSGRFHEKLFF	TGTGCCTGGAGTGGACGGTTTCATGAAAAACTGTTTTTT
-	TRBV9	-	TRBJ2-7	CASSVAGSTDEQYF	TGTGCCAGCAGCGTAGCGGGGAGTACCGACGAGCAGTACTTC
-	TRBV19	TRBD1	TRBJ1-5	CASTTRDRAKNQPQHF	TGTGCCAGTACCACTAGGGACAGGGCAAAGAATCAGCCCCAGCATTTT
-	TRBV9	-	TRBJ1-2	CASSVDLVGYGYTF	TGTGCCAGCAGCGTAGATCTGGTGGGCTATGGCTACACCTTC
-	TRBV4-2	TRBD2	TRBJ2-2	CASSQRTSVNTGELFF	TGTGCCAGCAGCCAGCGGACTAGCGTCAACACCGGGGAGCTGTTTTTT
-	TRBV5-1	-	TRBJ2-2	CASSLRQNTGELFF	TGCGCCAGCAGCTTGAGACAGAACACCGGGGAGCTGTTTTTT
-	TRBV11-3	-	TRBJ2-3	CASSWGRLDTQYF	TGTGCCAGCAGCTGGGGAAGGTTGGATACGCAGTATTTT
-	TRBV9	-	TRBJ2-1	CASSVEGSVAEQFF	TGTGCCAGCAGCGTAGAAGGTAGCGTCGCCGAGCAGTTCTTC
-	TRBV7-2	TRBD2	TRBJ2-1	CASSLSPGGVNEQFF	TGTGCCAGCAGCCTCTCCCCGGGGGGGGTCAATGAGCAGTTCTTC
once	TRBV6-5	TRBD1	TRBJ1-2	CASSRDRNYGYTF	TGTGCCAGCAGTCGGGACAGGAACTATGGCTACACCTTC
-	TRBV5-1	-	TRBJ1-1	CASSLVASNTEAFF	TGCGCCAGCAGCTTGGTGGCCTCGAACACTGAAGCTTTCTTT
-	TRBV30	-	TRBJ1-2	CASPHPGSYGYTF	TGTGCCTCCCCACACCCAGGTTCCTATGGCTACACCTTC
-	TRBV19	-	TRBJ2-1	CASSTPINIYNEQFF	TGTGCCAGTAGTACGCCAATAAACATCTACAATGAGCAGTTCTTC
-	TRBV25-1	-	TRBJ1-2	CASSEGGKVEGYTF	TGTGCCAGCAGTGAAGGAGGAAAAGTCGAGGGCTACACCTTC